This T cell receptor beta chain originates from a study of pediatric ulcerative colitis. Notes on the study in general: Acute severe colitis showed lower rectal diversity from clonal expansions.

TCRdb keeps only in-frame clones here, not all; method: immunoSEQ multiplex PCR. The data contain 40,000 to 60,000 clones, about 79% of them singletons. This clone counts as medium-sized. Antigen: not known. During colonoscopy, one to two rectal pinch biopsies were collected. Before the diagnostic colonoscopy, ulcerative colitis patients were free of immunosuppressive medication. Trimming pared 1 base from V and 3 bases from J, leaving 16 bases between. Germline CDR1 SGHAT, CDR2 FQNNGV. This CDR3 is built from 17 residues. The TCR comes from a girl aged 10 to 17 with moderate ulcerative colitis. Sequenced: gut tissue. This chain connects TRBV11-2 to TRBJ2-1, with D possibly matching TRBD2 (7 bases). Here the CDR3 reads CASSLGFGGPGYNEQFF. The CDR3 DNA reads TGTGCCAGCAGCTTAGGATTCGGGGGGCCCGGCTACAATGAGCAGTTCTTC.